Below, 28 T cell receptor beta chains from the same sample are listed, as sequenced in a study of beta chain features in type 1 diabetes. The investigators reverse transcribed all of the isolated RNA, so they sequenced expressed TCRB transcripts. TCRdb's copy holds only in-frame clones and misses some; the assay was immunoSEQ multiplex PCR. The table has over 700,000 clones, 15% to 20% seen once; the top ten hold 0.023%. Sequences were obtained from naive CD4+ T cells from blood. The origin of the receptors is a woman between 18 and 30 years old in good health.

The J gene is TRBJ2-5, the V gene TRBV5-4; no clear D gene. V lost 2 bases and J 3 bases, leaving 8 bases between the germline ends. Germline-derived CDR1 and CDR2 are SGHNT and YYREEE (reference sequence). The CDR3 is 13 residues long. CDR3 amino acids: CASSFRSEETQYF. CDR3 sequence (DNA): TGTGCCAGCAGCTTTAGGTCCGAAGAGACCCAGTACTTC.

A few counts support this clone. The chain employs TRBV28 and TRBJ1-1; D is undetermined. The germline V and J ends were trimmed by 2 bases and 11 bases, with 18 bases remaining between them. The CDR3 is 14 amino acids. Germline values: CDR1 MDHEN, CDR2 SYDVKM. The CDR3 region is CASSLNPLMGGAFF. The CDR3 DNA follows: TGTGCCAGCAGTTTAAACCCTCTCATGGGAGGGGCTTTCTTT.

This rearrangement joins TRBV7-2 to TRBJ2-5, with D possibly being TRBD1 or TRBD2 (5 bases each). The V and J ends lost 5 bases and 2 bases respectively, with 12 bases between them. Germline loops: CDR1 SGHTA, CDR2 FQGNSA. This CDR3 is 14 amino acids long. The CDR3 loop reads CASSTGTVQETQYF. For the CDR3, the DNA is TGTGCCAGCAGCACTGGGACCGTACAAGAGACCCAGTACTTC.

This chain connects TRBV28 to TRBJ2-1; D gene ambiguous. CDR1 and CDR2 from the germline V gene are MDHEN and SYDVKM. CDR3 length: 17 amino acids. Trimming left V 6 bases short and J 6 bases short, with 24 bases between. This chain's CDR3 is CASSYPGVSTSPNEQFF. The DNA of the CDR3 is TGTGCCAGCAGCTATCCTGGGGTTTCGACCAGTCCCAATGAGCAGTTCTTC.

The rearrangement uses TRBV7-3 and TRBJ2-3; no clear D gene. Trimming pared 5 bases from V and 3 bases from J, leaving 15 bases between. Looked up from germline, CDR1 is SGHTA and CDR2 is FQGTGA. CDR3 length: 15 amino acids. CDR3 in amino acids: CASSQQGSGTDTQYF. The CDR3 DNA is TGTGCCAGCAGCCAACAAGGGTCAGGAACAGATACGCAGTATTTT.

This clone was detected only a few times. This chain joins TRBV9 and TRBJ2-1; D is perhaps TRBD1 or TRBD2 (6 bases each). Germline V gene sequence: CDR1 SGDLS, CDR2 YYNGEE. Trimming cost V 0 bases and J 1 base, with 11 bases left between them. This CDR3 comprises 16 residues. CDR3 nucleotides: TGTGCCAGCAGCGTAGATAGGAGGGGGTCCTACAATGAGCAGTTCTTC. This translates into CASSVDRRGSYNEQFF.

The chain combines TRBV28 with TRBJ2-7; tentatively, D is TRBD2 (6 bases). The germline V gene encodes CDR1 MDHEN and CDR2 SYDVKM. This CDR3 region has 15 residues. V lost 6 bases and J lost 0, with 15 bases in between. CDR3 bases: TGTGCCAGCAGCCCCACCGGGACTCTCTCCTACGAGCAGTACTTC. It translates to CASSPTGTLSYEQYF.

The chain is built from TRBV9 and TRBJ2-1; tentatively, D is TRBD2 (5 bases). V dropped 0 bases and J dropped 2 bases, with 12 bases sitting between them. CDR3 length: 16 residues. The germline V gene encodes CDR1 SGDLS and CDR2 YYNGEE. CDR3 nucleotide sequence: TGTGCCAGCAGCGTAGCAGGCGGGTTGACCTACAATGAGCAGTTCTTC. It translates to CASSVAGGLTYNEQFF.

The CDR3 region has the DNA TGTGCCAGCAGCCAAGGTTCGGCGACTAGTTCGTCCTACGAGCAGTACTTC. This codes for CASSQGSATSSSYEQYF. V and J are TRBV4-2 and TRBJ2-7; a weak D match, TRBD2 (6 bases). V dropped 1 base and J dropped 1 base, with 17 bases sitting between them. The CDR3 spans 17 residues. Germline-derived CDR1 and CDR2 are LGHNA and YNFKEQ.

The genes are TRBV5-1 and TRBJ2-3; TRBD2 might be the D (5 bases). V gave up 0 bases and J gave up 0 bases, with 5 bases separating them. Germline assignment: CDR1 SGHRS and CDR2 YFSETQ. The CDR3 is 14 amino acids. CDR3 bases: TGCGCCAGCAGCTTGGCTAGCAGCACAGATACGCAGTATTTT. Its translation is CASSLASSTDTQYF.

As concerns this clone: Distinct nucleotide sequences in the sample also encode this CDR3. The CDR3 sequence: CASSLSYEQYF. The CDR3 DNA follows: TGTGCCAGCAGCCTCAGTTACGAGCAGTACTTC. The J gene is TRBJ2-7, the V gene TRBV7-8, with D uncertain. V was shortened by 5 bases and J by 4 bases, with 6 bases between the two germline ends. The germline gives CDR1 SGHVS, CDR2 FQNEAQ. CDR3 length: 11 amino acids.

The genes are TRBV25-1 and TRBJ2-3; D not certain. From germline, CDR1 is MGHDK and CDR2 SYGVNS. V lost 4 bases and J lost 0, with 8 bases in between. The CDR3 is made up of 14 amino acids. CDR3 in amino acids: CASSGTVSTDTQYF. CDR3 nucleotides: TGTGCCAGCAGTGGGACGGTCAGCACAGATACGCAGTATTTT.

This clone came up a few times. J is TRBJ2-5 and V is TRBV7-2, with D perhaps TRBD2 (6 bases). This CDR3 has 15 amino acids. The V and J ends lost 1 base and 1 base respectively, with 10 bases between them. Germline CDR1 and CDR2: SGHTA and FQGNSA. The CDR3 loop reads CASSLEREAQETQYF. The CDR3 DNA reads as TGTGCCAGCAGCTTAGAGAGGGAGGCCCAAGAGACCCAGTACTTC.

J is TRBJ2-7 and V is TRBV28; 9 nucleotides match TRBD2. The germline CDR1 and CDR2 sequences are MDHEN and SYDVKM. The V gene end was trimmed by 6 bases and the J gene end by 5 bases; junction bases not matched to a gene: 5. This CDR3 has 13 residues. The CDR3 is CASSAGGENEQYF. DNA of the CDR3: TGTGCCAGCAGCGCGGGAGGGGAGAACGAGCAGTACTTC.

This clone appeared a few times. DNA for the CDR3: TGCGCCAGCAGCTTCTCGGGACTAGCCTCCTACGAGCAGTACTTC. It codes for CASSFSGLASYEQYF. This chain connects TRBV5-1 to TRBJ2-7, with TRBD2 identical over 9 bases. Germline V gene data show CDR1 as SGHRS and CDR2 as YFSETQ. This CDR3 has 15 residues. The J segment lost 0 bases and the V segment lost 2 bases, leaving 3 bases of the junction unmatched.

The rearrangement joins TRBV28 to TRBJ2-7, with 12 nucleotides matching TRBD1. Germline CDR1 and CDR2: MDHEN and SYDVKM. J lost 2 bases, V lost 5 bases, and 10 bases had no gene match. The CDR3 loop spans 17 amino acids. The CDR3 coding sequence is TGTGCCAGCAGTCCCCCCCCGGGACAGGGGGCACCCTACGAGCAGTACTTC. Its protein is CASSPPPGQGAPYEQYF. Based on the CDR3 plus reference TRBV28 and TRBJ2-7, the full variable domain is DVKVTQSSRYLVKRTGEKVFLECVQDMDHENMFWYRQDPGLGLRLIYFSYDVKMKEKGDIPEGYSVSREKKERFSLILESASTNQTSMYLCASSPPPGQGAPYEQYFGPGTRLTVT.

The chain links TRBV21-1 to TRBJ2-7; the table gives TRBD1 as D, unverified against the DNA. TRBV21-1 is a pseudogene. The CDR3 length is 16 residues. The CDR3 reads CASSKAWVGAAYEQYF. For the CDR3, the DNA is TGTGCCAGCAGCAAAGCATGGGTTGGGGCAGCCTACGAGCAGTACTTC.

J is TRBJ1-1 and V is TRBV4-2; perhaps TRBD1 as D (5 bases). This CDR3 contains 15 residues. From germline, CDR1 is LGHNA and CDR2 YNFKEQ. Deletions cut 0 bases from V and 6 bases from J, with 14 bases between. CDR3 sequence (DNA): TGTGCCAGCAGCCAAGAGCCGACGGGGGGGGCTGAAGCTTTCTTT. This sequence encodes CASSQEPTGGAEAFF.

This clone occurred a few times. J is TRBJ2-1 and V is TRBV6-5, with 9 bases identical to TRBD2. Germline trimming cut 6 bases from V and 7 bases from J; bases unmatched to any gene: 10. This CDR3 comprises 15 residues. In germline, CDR1 is MNHEY, CDR2 SVGAGI. The CDR3 is CASRASGMNLNEQFF. CDR3 nucleotides: TGTGCCAGCAGGGCTAGCGGGATGAACCTGAATGAGCAGTTCTTC.

The chain uses TRBV19 and TRBJ2-6; D unresolved. Trimming shortened V by 6 bases and J by 6 bases, and 12 bases separated the two germline ends. The germline V gene encodes CDR1 LNHDA and CDR2 SQIVND (reference sequence). The CDR3 has 14 amino acids. The CDR3 DNA follows: TGTGCCAGTAGAGTCACCGCCACGGCCAACGTCCTGACTTTC. This translates into CASRVTATANVLTF.

A single count supports this clone. The chain joins TRBV5-1 to TRBJ1-1; TRBD1 might be the D (5 bases). The CDR3 consists of 16 residues. Trimming removed 3 bases from V and 4 bases from J, with 19 bases in between. Germline assignment: CDR1 SGHRS and CDR2 YFSETQ. CDR3 sequence: CASSSGRQTWGTEAFF. The CDR3 nucleotides are TGCGCCAGCAGCTCGGGGAGACAGACCTGGGGCACTGAAGCTTTCTTT.

V gene TRBV7-2 combines with J gene TRBJ1-2; tentative D call: TRBD1 (5 bases). The CDR3 extends over 16 amino acids. Germline assignment: CDR1 SGHTA and CDR2 FQGNSA. The V and J ends lost 0 bases and 8 bases respectively, with 19 bases between them. CDR3 sequence (DNA): TGTGCCAGCAGCTTAGCCAATCGGGCCACAGGATACGGCTACACCTTC. Encoded protein: CASSLANRATGYGYTF.

This chain links TRBV7-9 with TRBJ2-7; 7 positions agree with TRBD1. J was trimmed by 5 bases and V by 5 bases; bases with no gene match: 12. The germline V gene encodes CDR1 SEHNR and CDR2 FQNEAQ (reference sequence). This CDR3 has 15 amino acids. CDR3 protein: CASSHRQGALNEQYF. For the CDR3, the DNA is TGTGCCAGCAGCCACAGACAGGGCGCTTTGAACGAGCAGTACTTC.

The V and J genes are TRBV9 and TRBJ1-3, with unresolved D. Per the germline V gene, CDR1 is SGDLS and CDR2 is YYNGEE. The CDR3 is made up of 15 amino acids. V lost 0 bases, J lost 0 bases, and 7 bases lay in between. The CDR3 region is CASSVGSASGNTIYF. In DNA form, the CDR3 reads TGTGCCAGCAGCGTAGGCTCAGCCTCTGGAAACACCATATATTTT. The full variable domain, its missing parts supplied by reference TRBV9 and TRBJ1-3, is DSGVTQTPKHLITATGQRVTLRCSPRSGDLSVYWYQQSLDQGLQFLIQYYNGEERAKGNILERFSAQQFPDLHSELNLSSLELGDSALYFCASSVGSASGNTIYFGEGSWLTVV.

The rearrangement links TRBV28 to TRBJ2-3, with D possibly matching TRBD1 (5 bases). CDR1 is MDHEN and CDR2 is SYDVKM in the germline V gene. The CDR3 extends over 15 amino acids. The ends were cut back, 4 bases at V and 2 bases at J, with 13 bases in the middle. The CDR3 DNA reads as TGTGCCAGCAGTTCACAAGGGGAACTCACAGATACGCAGTATTTT. Its translation is CASSSQGELTDTQYF.

This sequence joins TRBV6-6 and TRBJ1-1; TRBD1 matches at 11 bases. Trimming removed 5 bases from V and 9 bases from J; junction bases left unmatched: 11. From germline, CDR1 is MNHNY and CDR2 SVGAGI (reference sequence). This CDR3 is 15 amino acids long. The CDR3 bases are TGTGCCAGCAGTGACGTTGGGACAGGGGGTCCCAAAGCTTTCTTT. Its protein is CASSDVGTGGPKAFF.

This clone has a handful of counts. This chain connects TRBV27 to TRBJ1-5; D is uncertain. The CDR3 is made up of 16 amino acids. V lost 8 bases and J 5 bases, leaving 22 bases between the germline ends. Germline loops: CDR1 MNHEY, CDR2 SMNVEV (reference sequence). Here the CDR3 DNA reads TGTGCCAGCGGAGGGAATTCCATAGAAGGTCATCAGCCCCAGCATTTT. This encodes CASGGNSIEGHQPQHF.

This chain joins TRBV28 and TRBJ2-5, with D possibly matching TRBD1 (6 bases). The J call is doubtful: the DNA matches TRBJ2-7 better. Germline V CDR1 and CDR2: MDHEN, SYDVKM. The CDR3 runs 13 residues. The chain's CDR3 is CASSRQETYEQYF. The CDR3 nucleotides are TGTGCCAGCAGCCGACAGGAGACCTACGAGCAGTACTTC.